A single sample gave rise to the 13 T cell receptor beta chains below, sequenced in a study of identical twins. TCRdb reanalysed the 5' RACE reads using MiXCR and keeps one entry per CDR3 protein. Of 570,000 or so distinct CDR3 sequences listed, over 8.5% are singletons. These same records also appear under a second study, on yellow fever vaccine responses in identical twins.

What was sequenced was PBMCs. The receptors here all came from a woman aged 18-29 years in good health.

This chain connects TRBV5-1 to TRBJ2-7; 10 positions agree with TRBD1. With V trimmed by 0 bases and J by 5 bases, 5 bases remained unmatched. The CDR3 loop spans 15 amino acids. Germline CDR1 is SGHRS and CDR2 is YFSETQ. The CDR3 sequence is CASSLEGQGFDEQYF. CDR3 coding DNA: TGCGCCAGCAGCTTGGAGGGACAGGGGTTCGACGAGCAGTACTTC. Looking up the rest from reference TRBV5-1 and TRBJ2-7 gives the full variable domain: KAGVTQTPRYLIKTRGQQVTLSCSPISGHRSVSWYQQTPGQGLQFLFEYFSETQRNKGNFPGRFSGRQFSNSRSEMNVSTLELGDSALYLCASSLEGQGFDEQYFGPGTRLTVT.

This clonotype has just a few counts. This chain connects TRBV29-1 to TRBJ2-1; TRBD2 agrees at 12 bases. Germline CDR1 SQVTM, CDR2 ANQGSEA. The junction had 6 bases not matched to a gene; V was cut back by 6 bases and J by 6 bases. This CDR3 is built from 14 residues. The CDR3 nucleotides read TGCAGCGTACGAGGACTAGCGGGAAGCAATGAGCAGTTCTTC. It yields the protein CSVRGLAGSNEQFF.

This clonotype was seen many times. This chain uses TRBV11-1 with TRBJ2-2; possible D gene TRBD2, 5 bases. Germline CDR1 SGHAT, CDR2 FQDESV (reference sequence). CDR3 size: 19 residues. Trimming took off 4 bases at V and 9 bases at J, with 30 bases between the two ends. CDR3 sequence: CASSSIVGGPAGWRRELFF. Written as DNA, the CDR3 is TGTGCCAGCAGCTCAATAGTAGGAGGACCGGCCGGGTGGAGGAGGGAGCTGTTTTTT.

The rearrangement links TRBV7-9 to TRBJ2-2; D ambiguous. The CDR3 spans 13 residues. The germline V gene has CDR1 SEHNR and CDR2 FQNEAQ (reference sequence). The V end lost 4 bases, the J end lost 6 bases, and 9 bases lay between the germline ends. The CDR3 sequence is CASSSGRPGELFF. CDR3 in DNA: TGTGCCAGCAGCTCCGGCCGTCCCGGGGAGCTGTTTTTT.

This clonotype was seen more than once but under ten times. The chain combines TRBV12-3 or TRBV12-4 with TRBJ2-1, with D perhaps assigned TRBD1 or TRBD2 (5 bases each). The CDR3 totals 17 residues. V dropped 2 bases and J dropped 0 bases, with 14 bases sitting between them. The CDR3 protein is CASSLNGGVSSYNEQFF. The DNA for the CDR3 is TGTGCCAGCAGTTTAAATGGGGGTGTTAGCTCCTACAATGAGCAGTTCTTC.

This clonotype has a count of ten or more. This chain joins TRBV5-1 and TRBJ2-1, with D possibly TRBD1 on 5 matching bases. Germline V gene data show CDR1 as SGHRS and CDR2 as YFSETQ. V lost 2 bases and J lost 5, with 14 bases in between. The CDR3 length is 15 residues. This CDR3 reads CASSLSETVNNEQFF. CDR3 DNA sequence: TGCGCCAGCAGCTTATCCGAGACAGTAAACAATGAGCAGTTCTTC.

This clonotype was seen more than once but under ten times. CDR3: CASSHALAGAYNEQFF. In nucleotides, the CDR3 is TGTGCCAGCAGCCACGCTCTAGCGGGGGCCTACAATGAGCAGTTCTTC. The gene calls are TRBV4-2 and TRBJ2-1; 10 bases match TRBD2. The germline CDR1 and CDR2 sequences are LGHNA and YNFKEQ. Trimming removed 3 bases from V and 2 bases from J; junction bases left unmatched: 4. The CDR3 has 16 residues.

This clonotype was observed a few times. This sequence joins TRBV24-1 and TRBJ2-5, with D unresolved. CDR3 length: 11 residues. V gave up 6 bases and J gave up 1 base, with 2 bases separating them. Germline CDR1 is KGHDR and CDR2 is SFDVKD. CDR3 in DNA: TGTGCCACCAGTCTCCAAGAGACCCAGTACTTC. Protein: CATSLQETQYF.

On this clonotype itself: An end of the junction does not agree with germline; a read error may underlie this. The gene calls are TRBV5-1 and TRBJ2-6; 9 bases align to TRBD1. Looked up from germline, CDR1 is SGHRS and CDR2 is YFSETQ. This CDR3 has 18 amino acids. CDR3 region: CASRLEGQGVSGANVLTF. CDR3 in DNA: TGCGCCAGCAGGTTGGAGGGACAGGGAGTCTCTGGGGCCAACGTCCTGACTTTC.

V gene TRBV4-1 combines with J gene TRBJ1-2, with D tentatively TRBD1 (6 bases). V was trimmed by 0 bases and J by 4 bases, leaving 15 bases between them. This CDR3 has 16 residues. From germline, CDR1 is MGHRA and CDR2 YSYEKL. CDR3 amino acids: CASSQDPGADLYGYTF. In DNA form, the CDR3 reads TGCGCCAGCAGCCAAGACCCAGGGGCGGATCTCTATGGCTACACCTTC.

This clonotype was recorded at least ten times. V is TRBV20-1 and J is TRBJ2-1; D gene unclear. CDR1 and CDR2 (germline): DFQATT, SNEGSKA (reference sequence). The CDR3 totals 15 residues. V lost 0 bases, J lost 4 bases, and 13 bases lay in between. The CDR3 bases are TGCAGTGCTAGAGAACTCGATAACCTATACAATGAGCAGTTCTTC. As protein: CSARELDNLYNEQFF.

This clonotype has just a few counts. The gene calls are TRBV25-1 and TRBJ1-5; TRBD1 agrees at 9 bases. Germline CDR1 and CDR2: MGHDK and SYGVNS. CDR3 length equals 14 residues. Trimming removed 5 bases from V and 6 bases from J; junction bases left unmatched: 5. CDR3 region: CASSKTGGTQPQHF. The CDR3 region has the DNA TGTGCCAGCAGTAAGACAGGGGGTACTCAGCCCCAGCATTTT.

This chain uses TRBV7-8 with TRBJ1-4; the D gene is possibly TRBD1 (5 bases). V lost 8 bases to trimming and J lost 4 bases, with 11 bases between them. CDR3 length: 13 residues. Germline loops: CDR1 SGHVS, CDR2 FQNEAQ. This CDR3 is CASGRQYNEKLFF. CDR3 bases: TGTGCCAGCGGTAGACAGTATAATGAAAAACTGTTTTTT. The full variable domain, rest sourced from reference TRBV7-8 and TRBJ1-4, is GAGVSQSPRYKVAKRGQDVALRCDPISGHVSLFWYQQALGQGPEFLTYFQNEAQLDKSGLPSDRFFAERPEGSVSTLKIQRTQQEDSAVYLCASGRQYNEKLFFGSGTQLSVL.